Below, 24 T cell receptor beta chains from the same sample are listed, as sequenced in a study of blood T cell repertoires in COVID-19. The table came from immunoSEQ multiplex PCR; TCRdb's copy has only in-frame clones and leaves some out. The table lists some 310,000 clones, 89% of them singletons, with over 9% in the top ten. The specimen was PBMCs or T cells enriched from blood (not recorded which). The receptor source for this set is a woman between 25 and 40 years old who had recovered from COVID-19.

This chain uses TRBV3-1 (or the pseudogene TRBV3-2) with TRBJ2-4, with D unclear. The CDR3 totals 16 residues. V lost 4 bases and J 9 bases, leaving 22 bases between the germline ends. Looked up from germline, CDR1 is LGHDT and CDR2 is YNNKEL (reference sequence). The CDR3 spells CASSLRDTLARGIQYF. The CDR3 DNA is TGTGCCAGCAGCCTCCGAGATACTTTAGCAAGAGGCATTCAGTACTTC.

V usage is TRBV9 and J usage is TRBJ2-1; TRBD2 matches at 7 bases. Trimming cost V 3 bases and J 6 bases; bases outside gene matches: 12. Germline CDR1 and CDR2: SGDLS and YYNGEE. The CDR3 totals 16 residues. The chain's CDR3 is CASSALLGLAVNEQFF. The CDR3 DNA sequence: TGTGCCAGCAGCGCCCTCCTGGGGCTAGCGGTCAATGAGCAGTTCTTC.

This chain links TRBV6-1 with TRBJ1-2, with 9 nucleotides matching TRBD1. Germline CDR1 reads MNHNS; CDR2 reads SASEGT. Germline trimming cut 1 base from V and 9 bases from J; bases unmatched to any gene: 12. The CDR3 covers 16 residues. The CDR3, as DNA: TGTGCCAGCAGTGAAGGAGTACAGGGGGCTGGACGGAGCTACACCTTC. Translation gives CASSEGVQGAGRSYTF.

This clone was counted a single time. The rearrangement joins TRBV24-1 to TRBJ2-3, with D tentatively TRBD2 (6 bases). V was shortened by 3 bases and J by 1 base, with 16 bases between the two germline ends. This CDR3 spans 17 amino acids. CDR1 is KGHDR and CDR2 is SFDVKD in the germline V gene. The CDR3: CATSDVGEVKGTDTQYF. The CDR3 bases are TGTGCCACCAGTGATGTGGGGGAGGTCAAAGGCACAGATACGCAGTATTTT.

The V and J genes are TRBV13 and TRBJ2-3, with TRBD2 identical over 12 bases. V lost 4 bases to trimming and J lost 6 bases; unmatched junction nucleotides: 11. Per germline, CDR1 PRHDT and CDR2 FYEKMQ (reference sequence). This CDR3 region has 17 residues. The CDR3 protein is CASSYTPTSGSLDTQYF. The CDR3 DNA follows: TGTGCCAGCAGCTATACTCCGACTAGCGGGAGTTTGGATACGCAGTATTTT. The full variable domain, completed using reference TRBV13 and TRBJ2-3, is AAGVIQSPRHLIKEKRETATLKCYPIPRHDTVYWYQQGPGQDPQFLISFYEKMQSDKGSIPDRFSAQQFSDYHSELNMSSLELGDSALYFCASSYTPTSGSLDTQYFGPGTRLTVL.

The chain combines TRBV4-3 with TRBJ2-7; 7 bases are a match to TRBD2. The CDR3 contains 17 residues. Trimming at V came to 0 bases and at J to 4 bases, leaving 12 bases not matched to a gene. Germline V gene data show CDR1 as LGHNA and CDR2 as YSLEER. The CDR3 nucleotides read TGCGCCAGCAGCCAAGATCTTTTAGGACGGGGGGTTTACGAGCAGTACTTC. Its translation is CASSQDLLGRGVYEQYF.

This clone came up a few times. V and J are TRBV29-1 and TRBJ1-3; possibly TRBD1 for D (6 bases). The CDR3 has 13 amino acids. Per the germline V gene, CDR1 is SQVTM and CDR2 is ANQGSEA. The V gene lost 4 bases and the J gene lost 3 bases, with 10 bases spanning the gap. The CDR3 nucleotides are TGCAGCGTTGCAGGGGTCGGTGGAAACACCATATATTTT. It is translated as CSVAGVGGNTIYF. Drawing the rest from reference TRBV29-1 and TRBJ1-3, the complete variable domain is SAVISQKPSRDICQRGTSLTIQCQVDSQVTMMFWYRQQPGQSLTLIATANQGSEATYESGFVIDKFPISRPNLTFSTLTVSNMSPEDSSIYLCSVAGVGGNTIYFGEGSWLTVV.

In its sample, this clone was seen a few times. The CDR3: CAWSVGTVYEQYF. In DNA form, the CDR3 reads TGTGCCTGGAGTGTAGGGACAGTCTACGAGCAGTACTTC. The chain joins TRBV30 to TRBJ2-7; 7 bases agree with TRBD1. CDR3 length: 13 amino acids. V was clipped by 0 bases and J by 3 bases; unmatched bases: 2. Per the germline V gene, CDR1 is GTSNPN and CDR2 is SVGIG (reference sequence).

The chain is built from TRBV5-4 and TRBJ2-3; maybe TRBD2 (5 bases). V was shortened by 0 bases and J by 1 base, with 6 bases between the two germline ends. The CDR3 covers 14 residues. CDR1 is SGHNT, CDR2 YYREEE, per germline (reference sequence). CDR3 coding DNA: TGTGCCAGCAGCTTGGGGGGAGGCACAGATACGCAGTATTTT. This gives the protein CASSLGGGTDTQYF.

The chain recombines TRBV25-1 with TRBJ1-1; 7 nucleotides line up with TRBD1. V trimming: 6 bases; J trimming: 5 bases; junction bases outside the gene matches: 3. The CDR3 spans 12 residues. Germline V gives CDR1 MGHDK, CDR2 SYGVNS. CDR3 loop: CASSDRVTEAFF. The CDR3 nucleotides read TGTGCCAGCAGCGACAGGGTTACTGAAGCTTTCTTT.

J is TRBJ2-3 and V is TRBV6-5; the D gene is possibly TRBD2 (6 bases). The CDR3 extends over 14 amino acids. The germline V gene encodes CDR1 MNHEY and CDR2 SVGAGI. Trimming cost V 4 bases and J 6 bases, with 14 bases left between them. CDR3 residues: CASSWRRVGDTQYF. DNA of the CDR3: TGTGCCAGCAGTTGGAGGAGGGTAGGGGATACGCAGTATTTT.

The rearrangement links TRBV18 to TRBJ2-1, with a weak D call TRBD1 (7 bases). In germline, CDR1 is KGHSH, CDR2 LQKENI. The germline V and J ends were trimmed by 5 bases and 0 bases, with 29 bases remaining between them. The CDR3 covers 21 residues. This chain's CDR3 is CASSSSYPDRVGLGSYNEQFF. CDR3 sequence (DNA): TGTGCCAGCTCATCCTCGTATCCCGACAGGGTGGGACTCGGCTCCTACAATGAGCAGTTCTTC.

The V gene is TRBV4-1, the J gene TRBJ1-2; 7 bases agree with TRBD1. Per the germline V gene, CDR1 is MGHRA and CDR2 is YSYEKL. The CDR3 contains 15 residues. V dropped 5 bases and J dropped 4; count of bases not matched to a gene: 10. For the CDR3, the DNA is TGCGCCAGCAGCATCCGGGACAGCGGATCCTATGGCTACACCTTC. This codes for CASSIRDSGSYGYTF.

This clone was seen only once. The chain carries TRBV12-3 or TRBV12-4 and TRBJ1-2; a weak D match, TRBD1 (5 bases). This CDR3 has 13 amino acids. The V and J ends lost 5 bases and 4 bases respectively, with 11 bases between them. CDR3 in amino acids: CASSPGLTYGYTF. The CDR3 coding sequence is TGTGCCAGCAGTCCGGGACTGACCTATGGCTACACCTTC.

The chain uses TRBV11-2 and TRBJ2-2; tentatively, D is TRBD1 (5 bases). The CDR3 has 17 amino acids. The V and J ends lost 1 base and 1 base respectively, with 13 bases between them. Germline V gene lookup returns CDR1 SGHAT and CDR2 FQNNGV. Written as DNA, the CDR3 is TGTGCCAGCAGCTTAGGGGCAGGGAAAAAGAACACCGGGGAGCTGTTTTTT. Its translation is CASSLGAGKKNTGELFF.

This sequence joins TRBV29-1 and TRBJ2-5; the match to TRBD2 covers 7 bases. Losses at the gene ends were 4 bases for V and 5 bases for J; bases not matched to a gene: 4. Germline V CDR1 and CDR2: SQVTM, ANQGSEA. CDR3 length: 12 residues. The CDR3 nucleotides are TGCAGCGTTGGGCGGGAGTGGGAGACCCAGTACTTC. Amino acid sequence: CSVGREWETQYF.

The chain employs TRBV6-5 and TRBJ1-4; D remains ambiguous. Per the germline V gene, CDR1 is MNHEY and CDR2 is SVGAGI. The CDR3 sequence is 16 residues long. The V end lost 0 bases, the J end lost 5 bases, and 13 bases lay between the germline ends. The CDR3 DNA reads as TGTGCCAGCAGTTACTCGACCTTGCTAGGAAATGAAAAACTGTTTTTT. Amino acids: CASSYSTLLGNEKLFF.

The CDR3 loop reads CASSGPGTGALTGELFF. The CDR3 DNA is TGTGCCAGCAGCGGCCCCGGGACAGGGGCGCTGACCGGGGAGCTGTTTTTT. The V gene is TRBV5-4, the J gene TRBJ2-2, with 10 bases matching TRBD1. This CDR3 is 17 amino acids long. Per the germline V gene, CDR1 is SGHNT and CDR2 is YYREEE (reference sequence). After removal of 4 bases from V and 5 bases from J, the junction contained 11 bases not matched to a gene.

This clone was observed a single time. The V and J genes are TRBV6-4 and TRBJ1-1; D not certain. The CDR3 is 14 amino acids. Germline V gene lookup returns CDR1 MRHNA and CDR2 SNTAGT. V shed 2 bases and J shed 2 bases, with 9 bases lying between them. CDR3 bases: TGTGCCAGCAGTGACGGTTCCACAAACACTGAAGCTTTCTTT. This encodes CASSDGSTNTEAFF.

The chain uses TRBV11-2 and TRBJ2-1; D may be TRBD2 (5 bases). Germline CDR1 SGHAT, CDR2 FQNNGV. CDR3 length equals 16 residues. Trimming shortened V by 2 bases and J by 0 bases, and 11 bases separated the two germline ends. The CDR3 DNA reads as TGTGCCAGCAGCTTACCGCGGGTGAGCTCCTACAATGAGCAGTTCTTC. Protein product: CASSLPRVSSYNEQFF.

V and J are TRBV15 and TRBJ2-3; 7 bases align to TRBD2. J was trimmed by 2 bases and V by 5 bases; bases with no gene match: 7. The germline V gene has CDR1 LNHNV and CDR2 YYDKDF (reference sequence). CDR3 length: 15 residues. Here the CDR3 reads CATSARGDLTDTQYF. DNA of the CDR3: TGTGCCACCAGCGCCCGGGGGGATCTCACAGATACGCAGTATTTT.

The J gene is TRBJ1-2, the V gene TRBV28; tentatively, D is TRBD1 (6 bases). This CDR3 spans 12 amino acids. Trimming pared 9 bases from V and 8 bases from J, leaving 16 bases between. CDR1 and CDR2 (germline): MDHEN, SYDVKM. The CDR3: CASQRTVEGYTF. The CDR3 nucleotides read TGTGCCAGTCAAAGGACAGTGGAGGGCTACACCTTC.

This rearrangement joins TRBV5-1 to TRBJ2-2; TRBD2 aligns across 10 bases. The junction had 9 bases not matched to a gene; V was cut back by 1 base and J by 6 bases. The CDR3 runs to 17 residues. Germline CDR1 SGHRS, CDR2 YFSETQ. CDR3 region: CASSLYLAGGRPGELFF. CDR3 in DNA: TGCGCCAGCAGCTTGTATTTAGCGGGAGGCCGGCCCGGGGAGCTGTTTTTT.

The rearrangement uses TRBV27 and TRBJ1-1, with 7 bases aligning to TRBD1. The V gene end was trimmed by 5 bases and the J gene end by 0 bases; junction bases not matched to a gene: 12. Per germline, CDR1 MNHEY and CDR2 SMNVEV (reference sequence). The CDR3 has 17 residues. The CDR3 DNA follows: TGTGCCAGCAGTCCACCCTATCGAACAGGGGTGAACACTGAAGCTTTCTTT. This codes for CASSPPYRTGVNTEAFF.